This T cell receptor beta chain was captured in a study of vaccination effects on CD4 cells after COVID-19. Across the whole study: Post-vaccine specimens arrived a median 72 days past the second dose.

As for this clone: As yet, its antigen is unknown.

Sequencing in the ViraFEST assay came after antigen-specific CD4+ T cells had been expanded with viral peptide pools, which were used to stimulate PBMC. Upon completion of about eleven days in culture, CD4+ T cells were isolated. Either the BNT162b2 or mRNA-1273 vaccine was given to participants in two doses. Cells had half their medium changed to IL-2 medium on days 3 and 7. The junction had 4 bases not matched to a gene; V was cut back by 4 bases and J by 2 bases. This CDR3 has 13 residues. The V gene's germline CDR1 is SQVTM and CDR2 ANQGSEA. Assay used: immunoSEQ multiplex PCR; TCRdb lists only in-frame clones, some missing. Of 20,000 to 25,000 clones listed, 72% are singletons.

The rearrangement joins TRBV29-1 to TRBJ1-1, with 7 positions matching TRBD1. The origin of this receptor is a human donor who received a COVID-19 vaccine. Sequenced here: CD4+ T cells from PBMCs cultured with HCoV-NL63 spike peptides, sampled after COVID-19 vaccination. This CDR3 is CSVVGQRNTEAFF. In DNA form, the CDR3 reads TGCAGCGTTGTGGGACAGAGAAACACTGAAGCTTTCTTT.